The TCR beta chain described here comes from a study of CD8 T cells in ankylosing spondylitis. Findings and caveats of the study: It appeared that ankylosing spondylitis blood was characterized by a TCR beta motif of under ten highly homologous variants. With a CD8+ phenotype, disease-linked clones were relatively rare in peripheral blood.

The table lists this clonotype with many counts. Its matching antigen is unknown. The germline gives CDR1 SQVTM, CDR2 ANQGSEA. The CDR3 contains 14 residues. The V and J ends lost 3 bases and 7 bases respectively, with 19 bases between them. One entry per CDR3 protein results from TCRdb running MiXCR on the 5' RACE reads. The sample lists about 840,000 distinct CDR3 sequences; roughly 12% were seen once. The rearrangement links TRBV29-1 to TRBJ2-7; D might be TRBD1 or TRBD2, each matching 6 bases. Sequenced material: blood, either unsorted or a sorted T cell fraction (not recorded which). This TCR derives from a male donor with ankylosing spondylitis. In nucleotides, the CDR3 is TGCAGCGTTGATGGTCTGGGGGGCACAAGGGAGCAGTACTTC. Translating it yields CSVDGLGGTREQYF.